The next 5 T cell receptor beta chains were all read from a single sample in a study of vaccination and CD4 T cells after COVID-19. Their antigens are not known. The Oncomine TCR Beta short-read assay was what sequenced the DNA obtained from cultured CD4+ T cells. TCRdb recomputed calls from the PCR reads with MiXCR, one row per CDR3 protein. The repertoire consists of some 10,000 distinct CDR3 sequences, with 55% to 70% occurring once and the leading ten covering 20% to 25%. Treatment described: approximately 11-day PBMC culture with coronavirus spike peptide pools or control peptides (ViraFEST assay). Sequencing used CD4+ T cells from blood, cultured in vitro. These receptors originate from a human donor who had recovered from COVID-19.

This clonotype was counted between two and nine times. This chain uses TRBV10-1 with TRBJ2-1, with 9 bases fitting TRBD1. Germline V gene sequence: CDR1 WNHNN, CDR2 SYGVQD (reference sequence). The CDR3 has 15 amino acids. Trimming took 3 bases from V and 5 from J; bases not matched to a gene: 5. The CDR3 coding sequence is TGCGCCAGCAGTGATCCGGGACAGGGTGACAATGAGCAGTTCTTC. Translating gives CASSDPGQGDNEQFF.

V gene TRBV2 combines with J gene TRBJ1-1; D gene ambiguous. The CDR3 length is 14 residues. V dropped 2 bases and J dropped 0 bases, with 7 bases sitting between them. Germline CDR1 reads SNHLY; CDR2 reads FYNNEI. CDR3 DNA sequence: TGTGCCAGCAGTGAATCCGGACTGAACACTGAAGCTTTCTTT. Its protein is CASSESGLNTEAFF.

The CDR3 region is CASTSFMTGGTEAFF. The DNA of the CDR3 is TGCGCCAGCACCTCCTTTATGACAGGGGGCACTGAAGCTTTCTTT. The rearrangement uses TRBV5-1 and TRBJ1-1, with 9 positions matching TRBD1. Per germline, CDR1 SGHRS and CDR2 YFSETQ. This CDR3 contains 15 residues. V lost 6 bases, J lost 4 bases, and 10 bases stayed unmatched. Supplemented by reference TRBV5-1 and TRBJ1-1, the full variable domain reads KAGVTQTPRYLIKTRGQQVTLSCSPISGHRSVSWYQQTPGQGLQFLFEYFSETQRNKGNFPGRFSGRQFSNSRSEMNVSTLELGDSALYLCASTSFMTGGTEAFFGQGTRLTVV.

The chain uses TRBV11-1 and TRBJ1-6; weak D call: TRBD1 (6 bases). Germline lookup yields CDR1 SGHAT and CDR2 FQDESV (reference sequence). The germline V and J ends were trimmed by 5 bases and 10 bases, with 15 bases remaining between them. The CDR3 consists of 14 residues. CDR3 in amino acids: CASSLQQGNSPLHF. The CDR3 region has the DNA TGTGCCAGCAGCCTACAACAGGGCAACTCACCCCTCCACTTT.

This chain uses TRBV11-2 with TRBJ2-2; D may correspond to TRBD1 or TRBD2 (6 bases each). The CDR3 is made up of 14 amino acids. V lost 6 bases, J lost 8 bases, and 16 bases lay in between. Germline V gene data show CDR1 as SGHAT and CDR2 as FQNNGV. The CDR3 DNA follows: TGTGCCAGCAGATCTTTGGGGGGCCCTGGGGAGCTGTTTTTT. Translating gives CASRSLGGPGELFF.